Presented here are 24 T cell receptor beta chains from one specimen sequenced in a study of control samples from healthy donors and cancer patients. Produced via immunoSEQ multiplex PCR; TCRdb's table is partial and in-frame only. Here the sample spans 390,000 or so clones, 80% to 95% being singletons. The source material was PBMCs. The origin of the receptors is a man between 35 and 55 years old with head and neck cancer.

The chain couples TRBV6-2 or TRBV6-3 to TRBJ1-4, with TRBD1 identical over 7 bases. Germline trimming cut 5 bases from V and 7 bases from J; bases unmatched to any gene: 10. Germline V lookup: CDR1 MNHEY, CDR2 SVGEGT. The CDR3 consists of 15 residues. CDR3 in amino acids: CASSPRDRQGEKLFF. The CDR3 region has the DNA TGTGCCAGCAGTCCACGGGATAGACAGGGTGAAAAACTGTTTTTT.

V gene TRBV28 combines with J gene TRBJ2-1, with D perhaps given as TRBD1 or TRBD2 (6 bases each). Looked up from germline, CDR1 is MDHEN and CDR2 is SYDVKM. Trimming removed 6 bases from V and 0 bases from J, with 15 bases in between. The CDR3 runs 16 residues. CDR3 coding DNA: TGTGCCAGCAGCTCACAGGGACTCGCCTCCTACAATGAGCAGTTCTTC. Protein: CASSSQGLASYNEQFF.

V gene TRBV5-4 combines with J gene TRBJ1-4, with a tentative D call TRBD1 (6 bases). Germline V gives CDR1 SGHNT, CDR2 YYREEE (reference sequence). The V end was cut by 2 bases, the J end by 5 bases, with 10 bases between. The CDR3 contains 14 residues. The CDR3 DNA follows: TGTGCCAGCAGCTTTAAACAGGGCAATGAAAAACTGTTTTTT. Translating gives CASSFKQGNEKLFF.

The chain employs TRBV27 and TRBJ1-2; the D gene is possibly TRBD1 (6 bases). Germline V gene lookup returns CDR1 MNHEY and CDR2 SMNVEV (reference sequence). This CDR3 comprises 14 residues. With 5 bases removed from V and 4 bases from J, the gap between germline ends came to 14 bases. The CDR3 reads CASSRGQFFYGYTF. DNA for the CDR3: TGTGCCAGCAGTAGAGGACAGTTTTTCTATGGCTACACCTTC.

This chain uses TRBV15 with TRBJ2-2, with unresolved D. In germline, CDR1 is LNHNV, CDR2 YYDKDF (reference sequence). The CDR3 totals 13 residues. V lost 1 base and J 0 bases, leaving 0 bases between the germline ends. CDR3 DNA sequence: TGTGCCACCAGCAGAGCGAACACCGGGGAGCTGTTTTTT. As protein: CATSRANTGELFF.

The CDR3 is CASSLGGGSEKLFF. The CDR3 region has the DNA TGTGCCAGCAGCTTAGGAGGGGGCAGCGAAAAACTGTTTTTT. The rearrangement joins TRBV11-1 to TRBJ1-4; 7 bases are a match to TRBD1. V lost 1 base and J lost 8; bases outside the gene matches: 4. The CDR3 covers 14 residues. The germline gives CDR1 SGHAT, CDR2 FQDESV (reference sequence).

V usage is TRBV28 and J usage is TRBJ2-7; TRBD1 might be the D (6 bases). CDR3 length equals 15 residues. V was shortened by 5 bases and J by 2 bases, with 16 bases between the two germline ends. CDR1 MDHEN and CDR2 SYDVKM come from the germline V gene. In nucleotides, the CDR3 is TGTGCCAGCAGTGCACGAGGACAGAACACCTACGAGCAGTACTTC. Translation gives CASSARGQNTYEQYF.

This chain connects TRBV4-3 to TRBJ2-1, with TRBD2 matching over 10 bases. The length of the CDR3 is 16 residues. J lost 4 bases, V lost 4 bases, and 7 bases had no gene match. Germline V gives CDR1 LGHNA, CDR2 YSLEER. This CDR3 reads CASSPSSGGVYNEQFF. The CDR3 coding sequence is TGCGCCAGCAGCCCTTCCAGCGGGGGGGTTTACAATGAGCAGTTCTTC.

This clone was recorded once. J is TRBJ2-7 and V is TRBV6-5; D may be TRBD1 or TRBD2 (6 bases each). V was clipped by 10 bases and J by 1 base, with 17 bases between them. The CDR3 length is 14 residues. Germline CDR1 reads MNHEY; CDR2 reads SVGAGI. The DNA for the CDR3 is TGTGCCATCCCTGGGGGGCCGACTTCCTACGAGCAGTACTTC. Its protein is CAIPGGPTSYEQYF.

The chain carries TRBV27 and TRBJ2-2; D is unclear. Germline-derived CDR1 and CDR2 are MNHEY and SMNVEV (reference sequence). Trimming pared 3 bases from V and 5 bases from J, leaving 7 bases between. This CDR3 spans 13 amino acids. The CDR3 bases are TGTGCCAGCAGTTTGGAAGATACCGGGGAGCTGTTTTTT. Its protein is CASSLEDTGELFF.

This clone is a singleton in its sample. V usage is TRBV11-3 and J usage is TRBJ2-2; D uncertain. Looked up from germline, CDR1 is SGHNT and CDR2 is YENEEA. V was cut by 0 bases and J by 4 bases, with 9 bases left in between. CDR3 length: 15 residues. The CDR3 DNA follows: TGTGCCAGCAGCTTAGACTCCCTTAGCACCGGGGAGCTGTTTTTT. This codes for CASSLDSLSTGELFF.

This chain joins TRBV5-1 and TRBJ2-1; maybe TRBD2 (6 bases). Germline-derived CDR1 and CDR2 are SGHRS and YFSETQ. The CDR3 sequence is 15 residues long. V lost 2 bases and J 4 bases, leaving 13 bases between the germline ends. The CDR3 is CASSLSGQPYNEQFF. As DNA, the CDR3 is TGCGCCAGCAGCTTAAGCGGGCAGCCGTACAATGAGCAGTTCTTC.

The chain is built from TRBV9 and TRBJ2-1; 7 nucleotides align to TRBD1. Germline V gives CDR1 SGDLS, CDR2 YYNGEE. Trimming took 4 bases from V and 1 from J; bases not matched to a gene: 8. The length of the CDR3 is 16 residues. The CDR3 reads CASSPRTGQSYNEQFF. CDR3 sequence (DNA): TGTGCCAGCAGCCCCAGGACAGGTCAATCCTACAATGAGCAGTTCTTC.

This chain uses TRBV5-3 with TRBJ2-1, with TRBD2 identical over 7 bases. TRBV5-3 qualifies as an ORF whose function is uncertain. V gave up 4 bases and J gave up 4 bases; unmatched junction bases: 8. This CDR3 comprises 15 residues. This CDR3 reads CARSLLAESYNEQFF. In nucleotides, the CDR3 is TGTGCCAGAAGCCTTCTAGCGGAGAGTTACAATGAGCAGTTCTTC.

V usage is TRBV2 and J usage is TRBJ2-3, with TRBD2 as a possible D gene (5 bases). The CDR3 spans 14 residues. Germline CDR1 is SNHLY and CDR2 is FYNNEI. V dropped 5 bases and J dropped 1 base, with 10 bases sitting between them. CDR3 sequence reads: CASSIRTRTDTQYF. The DNA of the CDR3 is TGTGCCAGCAGTATCAGGACTCGCACAGATACGCAGTATTTT. Full variable domain (remainder filled in from reference TRBV2 and TRBJ2-3): EPEVTQTPSHQVTQMGQEVILRCVPISNHLYFYWYRQILGQKVEFLVSFYNNEISEKSEIFDDQFSVERPDGSNFTLKIRSTKLEDSAMYFCASSIRTRTDTQYFGPGTRLTVL.

The chain recombines TRBV7-9 with TRBJ2-1; 10 positions match TRBD1. This CDR3 contains 16 residues. Germline V CDR1 and CDR2: SEHNR, FQNEAQ (reference sequence). V shed 3 bases, J shed 9 bases, and the junction held 11 bases outside the gene matches. Here the CDR3 DNA reads TGTGCCAGCAGCTTCACTGGGGACAGGGGAAAGGGTGAGCAGTTCTTC. Translating gives CASSFTGDRGKGEQFF.

V usage is TRBV7-3 and J usage is TRBJ2-1; maybe TRBD2 (5 bases). Germline CDR1 SGHTA, CDR2 FQGTGA. There are 13 residues in the CDR3. Trimming left V 3 bases short and J 7 bases short, with 10 bases between. The DNA for the CDR3 is TGTGCCAGCAGCTTGGCTAGGGAGAATGAGCAGTTCTTC. The encoded protein is CASSLARENEQFF.

This chain joins TRBV2 and TRBJ2-3; D call uncertain. Germline CDR1 is SNHLY and CDR2 is FYNNEI. CDR3 size: 13 residues. Trimming cost V 1 base and J 3 bases, with 5 bases left between them. CDR3 protein: CASSEVGTDTQYF. As DNA, the CDR3 is TGTGCCAGCAGTGAAGTTGGGACAGATACGCAGTATTTT.

This rearrangement joins TRBV9 to TRBJ2-1, with TRBD1 matching over 10 bases. The CDR3 runs to 15 residues. V was clipped by 2 bases and J by 4 bases; unmatched bases: 3. The V gene's germline CDR1 is SGDLS and CDR2 YYNGEE. The CDR3 nucleotides are TGTGCCAGCAGCGTCGGACAGGGGGTGTACAATGAGCAGTTCTTC. It translates to CASSVGQGVYNEQFF.

The chain employs TRBV4-3 and TRBJ2-7; D remains unclear. This CDR3 has 13 residues. Trimming left V 0 bases short and J 3 bases short, with 6 bases between. The germline CDR1 and CDR2 sequences are LGHNA and YSLEER. DNA for the CDR3: TGCGCCAGCAGCCAAGAGTGGAGCTACGAGCAGTACTTC. Amino acids: CASSQEWSYEQYF.

This chain uses TRBV18 with TRBJ2-6, with D perhaps TRBD2 (6 bases). This CDR3 comprises 15 residues. Germline-derived CDR1 and CDR2 are KGHSH and LQKENI. The germline V and J ends were trimmed by 0 bases and 5 bases, with 8 bases remaining between them. CDR3: CASSPPGGRANVLTF. The CDR3, as DNA: TGTGCCAGCTCACCACCCGGGGGTAGGGCCAACGTCCTGACTTTC. Full variable domain (outside the CDR3, taken from reference TRBV18 and TRBJ2-6): NAGVMQNPRHLVRRRGQEARLRCSPMKGHSHVYWYRQLPEEGLKFMVYLQKENIIDESGMPKERFSAEFPKEGPSILRIQQVVRGDSAAYFCASSPPGGRANVLTFGAGSRLTVL.

CDR3 in amino acids: CASSQSGGGTEAFF. The DNA of the CDR3 is TGCGCCAGCAGCCAATCAGGGGGTGGAACTGAAGCTTTCTTT. This chain links TRBV4-1 with TRBJ1-1, with 7 positions matching TRBD1. In germline, CDR1 is MGHRA, CDR2 YSYEKL. Trimming at V came to 2 bases and at J to 5 bases, leaving 5 bases not matched to a gene. The CDR3 extends over 14 amino acids.

This rearrangement joins TRBV2 to TRBJ1-6; TRBD1 agrees at 7 bases. Germline lookup yields CDR1 SNHLY and CDR2 FYNNEI. This CDR3 comprises 16 residues. The J segment lost 8 bases and the V segment lost 2 bases, leaving 9 bases of the junction unmatched. DNA of the CDR3: TGTGCCAGCAGTGAAATCGGGACAGCTAGTTATTCACCCCTCCACTTT. Its protein product is CASSEIGTASYSPLHF. The entire variable domain, with the rest obtained from reference TRBV2 and TRBJ1-6, is as follows: EPEVTQTPSHQVTQMGQEVILRCVPISNHLYFYWYRQILGQKVEFLVSFYNNEISEKSEIFDDQFSVERPDGSNFTLKIRSTKLEDSAMYFCASSEIGTASYSPLHFGNGTRLTVT.

The V call is TRBV7-9, the J call TRBJ1-5; the D is unclear. This CDR3 has 16 residues. In germline, CDR1 is SEHNR, CDR2 FQNEAQ (reference sequence). V lost 7 bases, J lost 4 bases, and 20 bases lay in between. CDR3 sequence (DNA): TGTGCCAGCACCCCCAGCAGCGGAACTGGGAATCAGCCCCAGCATTTT. Protein sequence: CASTPSSGTGNQPQHF.